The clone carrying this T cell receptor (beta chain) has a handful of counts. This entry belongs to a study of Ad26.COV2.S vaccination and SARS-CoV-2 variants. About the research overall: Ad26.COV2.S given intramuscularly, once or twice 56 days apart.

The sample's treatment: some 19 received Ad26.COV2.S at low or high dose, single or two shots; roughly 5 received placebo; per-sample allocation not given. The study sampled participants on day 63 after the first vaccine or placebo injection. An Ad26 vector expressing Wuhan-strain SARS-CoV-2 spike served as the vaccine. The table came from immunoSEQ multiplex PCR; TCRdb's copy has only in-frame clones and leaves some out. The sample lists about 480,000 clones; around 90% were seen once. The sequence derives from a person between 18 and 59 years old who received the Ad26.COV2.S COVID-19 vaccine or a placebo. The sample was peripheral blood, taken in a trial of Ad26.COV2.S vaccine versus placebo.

Here the CDR3 DNA reads TGTGCCAGCAGCTTAGAAGGACCGGGGGGCATGTACTATGGCTACACCTTC. Amino acid sequence: CASSLEGPGGMYYGYTF. The chain couples TRBV7-9 to TRBJ1-2; perhaps TRBD1 as D (6 bases). This CDR3 spans 17 amino acids. V was clipped by 1 base and J by 3 bases, with 18 bases between them. In germline, CDR1 is SEHNR, CDR2 FQNEAQ (reference sequence).